This T cell receptor (beta chain) was captured by sequencing in a study of CXCR3-negative and CXCR3-positive naive CD8 T cells. On the study more broadly: Overall TRB read output was about 140 million, and each library contained about 1.5 +/- 0.3 million reads.

Libraries of TRB cDNA were made by 5' RACE and carried UMIs. Following a re-call of the 5' RACE reads, TCRdb has one entry per CDR3 protein and lacks DNA. The listing records roughly 24,000 distinct CDR3 sequences. This clonotype is called medium-sized (0.01 to 0.1%) based on its frequency. Its antigen is not known. Study results and limitations: Within a donor, both naive subsets shared TRBV-TRBJ usage, unlike memory cells. Most assays used freshly isolated PBMCs, as cryopreservation partially reduced CXCR3. Memory CD8+ T cell repertoires were far less diverse than both naive subsets.

Germline CDR1 is DFQATT and CDR2 is SNEGSKA (reference sequence). The CDR3 covers 14 residues. The receptor's source is a human donor in good health. Some clones in this sample may be carry-over from other donors' samples. Sample: memory CD8+ T cells from blood. V usage is TRBV20-1 and J usage is TRBJ2-1; TCRdb outputs TRBD2, but without DNA this stays unchecked. CDR3 sequence: CSASGTSGYNEQFF.